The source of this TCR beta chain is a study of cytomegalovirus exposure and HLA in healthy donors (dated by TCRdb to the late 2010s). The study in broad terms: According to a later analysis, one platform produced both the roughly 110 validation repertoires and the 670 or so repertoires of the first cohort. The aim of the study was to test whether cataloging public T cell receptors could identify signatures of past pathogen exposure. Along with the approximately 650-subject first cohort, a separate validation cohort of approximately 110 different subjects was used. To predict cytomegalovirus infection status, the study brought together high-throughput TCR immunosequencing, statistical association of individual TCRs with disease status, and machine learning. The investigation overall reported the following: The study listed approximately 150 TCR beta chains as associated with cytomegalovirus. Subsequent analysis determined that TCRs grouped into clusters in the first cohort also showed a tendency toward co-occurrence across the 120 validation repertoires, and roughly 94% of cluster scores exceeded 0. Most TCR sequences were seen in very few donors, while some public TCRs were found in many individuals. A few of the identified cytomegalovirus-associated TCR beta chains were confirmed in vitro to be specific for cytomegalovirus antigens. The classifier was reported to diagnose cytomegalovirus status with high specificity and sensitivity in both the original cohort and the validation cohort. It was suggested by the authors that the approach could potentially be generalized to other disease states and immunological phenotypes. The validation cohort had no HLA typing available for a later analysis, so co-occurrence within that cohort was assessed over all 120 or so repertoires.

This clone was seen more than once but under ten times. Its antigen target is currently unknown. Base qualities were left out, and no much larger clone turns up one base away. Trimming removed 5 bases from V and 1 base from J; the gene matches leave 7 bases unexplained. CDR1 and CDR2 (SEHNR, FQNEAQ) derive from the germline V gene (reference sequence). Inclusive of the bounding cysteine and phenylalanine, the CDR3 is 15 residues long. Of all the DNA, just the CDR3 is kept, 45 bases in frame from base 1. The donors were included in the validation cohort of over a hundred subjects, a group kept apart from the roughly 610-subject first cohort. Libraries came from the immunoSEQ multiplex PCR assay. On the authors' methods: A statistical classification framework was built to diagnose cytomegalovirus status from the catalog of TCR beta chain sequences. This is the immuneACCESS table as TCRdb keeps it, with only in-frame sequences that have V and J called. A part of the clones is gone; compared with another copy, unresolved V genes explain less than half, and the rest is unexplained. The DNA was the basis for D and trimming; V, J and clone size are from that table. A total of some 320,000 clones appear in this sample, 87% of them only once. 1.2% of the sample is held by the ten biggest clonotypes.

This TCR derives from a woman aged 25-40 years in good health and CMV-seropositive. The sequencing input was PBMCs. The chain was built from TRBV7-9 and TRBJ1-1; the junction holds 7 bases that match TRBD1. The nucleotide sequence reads TGTGCCAGCAGCCCCACAGGGGTTGAGAACACTGAAGCTTTCTTT. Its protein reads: CASSPTGVENTEAFF.